This TCR beta chain was profiled in a study of T cell responses to AZD1222 COVID-19 vaccine. Overall study context: Both about-4-week and about-12-week second-dose recipients were combined. Study-wide findings and caveats: Of the AZD1222 recipients, only 5 or 6 were seropositive at baseline. CD4 TCRs covered the whole spike, strongest at regions 160-218 and 743-854. Most donors were white British, females outnumbered males, and clonal diversity was possibly underestimated.

As concerns this clone: Its antigen is undetermined.

Repertoires were generated with immunoSEQ multiplex PCR, while TCRdb's copy carries only in-frame clones and drops some. Here the sample spans approximately 140,000 clones, 85% to 95% being singletons. The germline CDR1 and CDR2 sequences are SQVTM and ANQGSEA. V lost 6 bases, J lost 2 bases, and 13 bases lay in between. CDR3 length: 13 amino acids. The sample consisted of peripheral blood, taken on day 0 of AZD1222 vaccination. This TCR was sampled from an adult in good health. The gene calls are TRBV29-1 and TRBJ1-2, with a weak D call TRBD1 (5 bases). The CDR3 loop is CSVGAGTNYGYTF. The CDR3 DNA is TGCAGCGTAGGCGCCGGGACCAACTATGGCTACACCTTC.